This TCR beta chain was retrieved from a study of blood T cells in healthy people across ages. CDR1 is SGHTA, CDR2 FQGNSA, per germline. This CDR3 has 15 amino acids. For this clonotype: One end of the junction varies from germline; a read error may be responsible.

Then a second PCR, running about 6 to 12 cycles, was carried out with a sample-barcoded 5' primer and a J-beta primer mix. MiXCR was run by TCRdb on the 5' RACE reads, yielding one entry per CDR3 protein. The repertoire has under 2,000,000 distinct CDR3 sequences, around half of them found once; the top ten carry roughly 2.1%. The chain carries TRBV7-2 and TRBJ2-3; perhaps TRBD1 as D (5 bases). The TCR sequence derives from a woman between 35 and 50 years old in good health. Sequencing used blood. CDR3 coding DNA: TGTGCCAGCAGCTTAGCGGGATCGCGCACAGGTACGCAGTATTTT. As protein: CASSLAGSRTGTQYF.